This T cell receptor beta chain was captured by sequencing in a study of blood T cell repertoires in COVID-19. Study-wide context: Material from acute and convalescent COVID-19 was sourced from the United States, Italy and Spain. The cDNA or gDNA used as material had been derived from T cells, B-cell-depleted T cells, or PBMCs.

Germline loops: CDR1 KGHDR, CDR2 SFDVKD. The CDR3 consists of 12 residues. J was trimmed by 6 bases and V by 9 bases; bases with no gene match: 5. This clone showed up just a few times. Generated by immunoSEQ multiplex PCR, the TCRdb table keeps only in-frame clones and is missing some. Of roughly 250,000 clones listed, around 83% are singletons. Sequencing was done on a sample of peripheral blood. The receptor was derived from a woman between 45 and 65 years old with acute or convalescent COVID-19. The V call is TRBV24-1, the J call TRBJ1-2, with TRBD1 matching 8 bases. CDR3 in DNA: TGTGCCACCTCCGACAGGGGCGATGGCTACACCTTC. Its translation is CATSDRGDGYTF.